Shown below are 27 T cell receptor beta chains from a single sample sequenced in a study of blood T cell repertoires in COVID-19. Sequenced by immunoSEQ multiplex PCR; TCRdb stores in-frame clones only, minus some. The sample lists 100,000 to 150,000 clones, about four fifths occurring once. Sequencing was carried out using peripheral blood. Source of these receptors: a man aged 25 to 45 with COVID-19, enrolled during active disease.

The rearrangement joins TRBV28 to TRBJ1-2; D not certain. V lost 6 bases and J 12 bases, leaving 14 bases between the germline ends. CDR3 length: 11 residues. Germline assignment: CDR1 MDHEN and CDR2 SYDVKM. CDR3 protein: CASREGLVHTF. The CDR3 nucleotides are TGTGCCAGCAGGGAGGGTTTGGTTCACACCTTC.

This clone showed up many times. The chain links TRBV11-3 to TRBJ2-1, with D unclear. Trimming pared 2 bases from V and 6 bases from J, leaving 14 bases between. The germline gives CDR1 SGHNT, CDR2 YENEEA. CDR3 size: 15 residues. Here the CDR3 DNA reads TGTGCCAGCAGCTTATACTCGTTAGATTCCAATGAGCAGTTCTTC. The encoded protein is CASSLYSLDSNEQFF. The full variable domain, completed using reference TRBV11-3 and TRBJ2-1, is EAGVVQSPRYKIIEKKQPVAFWCNPISGHNTLYWYLQNLGQGPELLIRYENEEAVDDSQLPKDRFSAERLKGVDSTLKIQPAELGDSAVYLCASSLYSLDSNEQFFGPGTRLTVL.

The V gene is TRBV27, the J gene TRBJ1-5; 9 bases are a match to TRBD1. Germline V CDR1 and CDR2: MNHEY, SMNVEV (reference sequence). J gave up 2 bases and V 6 bases, and 5 bases lay outside the gene matches. The CDR3 is 15 residues long. Here the CDR3 reads CASRDRGIRNQPQHF. The CDR3 DNA is TGTGCCAGCAGGGACAGGGGAATACGCAATCAGCCCCAGCATTTT.

V gene TRBV7-8 combines with J gene TRBJ2-7; TRBD1 aligns across 12 bases. This CDR3 is built from 15 residues. Germline trimming cut 4 bases from V and 6 bases from J; bases unmatched to any gene: 7. Germline V gene sequence: CDR1 SGHVS, CDR2 FQNEAQ. CDR3 amino acids: CASSSGQGAVREQYF. The CDR3 nucleotides read TGTGCCAGCAGCTCGGGACAGGGGGCTGTTCGCGAGCAGTACTTC.

In its sample, this clone was seen a few times. J is TRBJ1-6 and V is TRBV27; weak D call: TRBD1 (5 bases). In germline, CDR1 is MNHEY, CDR2 SMNVEV (reference sequence). The CDR3 consists of 12 residues. Trimming left V 6 bases short and J 8 bases short, with 8 bases between. CDR3 protein: CASRQQDSPLHF. The CDR3 DNA follows: TGTGCCAGCAGGCAACAGGATTCACCCCTCCACTTT.

The CDR3 DNA sequence: TGTGCCAGCAGCCTGGGGACAGGTCCCTACGAGCAGTACTTC. Its translation is CASSLGTGPYEQYF. V and J are TRBV21-1 and TRBJ2-7; the D call of TRBD1 is as the table states it, not checked on the DNA. TRBV21-1 is deemed a pseudogene. CDR3 length equals 14 residues.

The rearrangement uses TRBV5-1 and TRBJ1-2; D possibly corresponds to TRBD1 (6 bases). The V gene lost 5 bases and the J gene lost 2 bases, with 10 bases spanning the gap. Germline V gene data show CDR1 as SGHRS and CDR2 as YFSETQ. CDR3 length equals 13 residues. CDR3: CASRPTGNYGYTF. The CDR3 region has the DNA TGCGCCAGCAGGCCTACAGGGAACTATGGCTACACCTTC.

This chain uses TRBV6-5 with TRBJ2-7, with D possibly matching TRBD2 (5 bases). This CDR3 comprises 14 residues. Germline values: CDR1 MNHEY, CDR2 SVGAGI. Between the trimmed V and J ends, which lost 7 bases and 0 bases, there was a span of 13 bases. CDR3 in amino acids: CASTGGLSSYEQYF. The CDR3 DNA follows: TGTGCCAGCACGGGCGGGTTAAGCTCCTACGAGCAGTACTTC.

This rearrangement joins TRBV4-1 to TRBJ1-1; 11 bases line up with TRBD1. The V segment lost 6 bases and the J segment 6 bases; nucleotides outside the gene matches: 3. Per germline, CDR1 MGHRA and CDR2 YSYEKL. This CDR3 comprises 13 residues. The CDR3 nucleotides are TGCGCCAGCAGGGGGACAGGGGGATCTGAAGCTTTCTTT. Its translation is CASRGTGGSEAFF.

On this clone: An end of the junction differs from the germline gene, which may be a read error. V and J are TRBV19 and TRBJ2-2, with D perhaps TRBD2 (5 bases). Looked up from germline, CDR1 is LNHDA and CDR2 is SQIVND (reference sequence). The CDR3 contains 15 residues. As DNA, the CDR3 is TGTGCCAGTAGTGTAGATAGCGTCAACACCGGGGAGCTGTTTTTT. This translates into CASSVDSVNTGELFF.

On this clone itself: The limits of the CDR3 on the DNA are not certain, so only TCRdb's listed CDR3 is given. The chain combines TRBV6-5 with TRBJ1-5. From germline, CDR1 is MNHEY and CDR2 SVGAGI. Ends included, the CDR3 has 14 residues. CDR3 residues: CASILEGTTQPQHF.

This clone appeared many times. This sample includes further DNA sequences coding for the same CDR3. The chain employs TRBV7-9 and TRBJ1-5, with D unclear. V was shortened by 2 bases and J by 4 bases, with 6 bases between the two germline ends. Looked up from germline, CDR1 is SEHNR and CDR2 is FQNEAQ (reference sequence). The length of the CDR3 is 13 residues. The CDR3 here is CASSLSGNQPQHF. In nucleotides, the CDR3 is TGTGCCAGCAGCTTAAGCGGGAATCAGCCCCAGCATTTT.

J is TRBJ1-2 and V is TRBV4-1; 7 bases are a match to TRBD1. Unmatched junction bases numbered 12, after V lost 0 bases and J lost 8 bases. This CDR3 is 16 amino acids long. Germline values: CDR1 MGHRA, CDR2 YSYEKL. CDR3 in DNA: TGCGCCAGCAGCCAAGATACAGGGGACGGTGGGCCCGGCTACACCTTC. This translates into CASSQDTGDGGPGYTF.

This clone was found a few times. At one of its ends the junction is not consistent with the germline gene, which may arise from a read error. In nucleotides, the CDR3 is TGTGCTAGCAGCCCCCTGGGGGCAGGCAGCACAGATACGCAGTATTTT. Amino acids: CASSPLGAGSTDTQYF. The J gene is TRBJ2-3, the V gene TRBV7-7; possibly TRBD1 for D (6 bases). Looked up from germline, CDR1 is SSHAT and CDR2 is FNYEAQ (reference sequence). This CDR3 is 16 amino acids long.

This clone was seen at least ten times. The chain links TRBV18 to TRBJ1-6; TRBD1 might be the D (6 bases). The CDR3 covers 15 residues. V was pared by 2 bases and J by 7 bases, with 12 bases between. In germline, CDR1 is KGHSH, CDR2 LQKENI. The CDR3 sequence: CASSPNTGKNSPLHF. In DNA, the CDR3 is TGTGCCAGCTCACCAAATACAGGGAAGAATTCACCCCTCCACTTT.

V gene TRBV18 combines with J gene TRBJ1-1, with unresolved D. Germline lookup yields CDR1 KGHSH and CDR2 LQKENI. This CDR3 contains 13 residues. The V gene lost 0 bases and the J gene lost 5 bases, with 7 bases spanning the gap. The CDR3 is CASSPPRVTEAFF. The CDR3 bases are TGTGCCAGCTCACCACCCCGGGTTACTGAAGCTTTCTTT.

CDR3 bases: TGCGCCAGCAGCCCCGTCCCGACAGGGTCCGGATCTGGCTACACCTTC. It translates to CASSPVPTGSGSGYTF. The gene calls are TRBV4-1 and TRBJ1-2, with TRBD1 matching over 7 bases. Per germline, CDR1 MGHRA and CDR2 YSYEKL. This CDR3 comprises 16 residues. After removal of 4 bases from V and 7 bases from J, the junction contained 15 bases not matched to a gene.

V is TRBV19 and J is TRBJ1-1, with 7 bases identical to TRBD1. Germline lookup yields CDR1 LNHDA and CDR2 SQIVND (reference sequence). The V gene end was trimmed by 3 bases and the J gene end by 5 bases; junction bases not matched to a gene: 15. There are 17 residues in the CDR3. CDR3: CASSMSAQPGQYTEAFF. The CDR3 DNA reads as TGTGCCAGTAGTATGTCCGCCCAACCGGGACAGTATACTGAAGCTTTCTTT.

This chain connects TRBV5-1 to TRBJ1-3; D not resolved. The CDR3 runs to 13 residues. The V end lost 3 bases, the J end lost 9 bases, and 13 bases lay between the germline ends. Germline V CDR1 and CDR2: SGHRS, YFSETQ. The CDR3 sequence is CASSWRSGGTIYF. CDR3 nucleotide sequence: TGCGCCAGCAGCTGGAGATCGGGAGGCACCATATATTTT.

This chain uses TRBV7-2 with TRBJ2-3; a possible D gene is TRBD1 (5 bases). The CDR3 loop spans 14 amino acids. V shed 5 bases and J shed 4 bases, with 13 bases lying between them. Germline CDR1 and CDR2: SGHTA and FQGNSA. CDR3 region: CASSPLGVPDTQYF. Written as DNA, the CDR3 is TGTGCCAGCAGCCCCTTAGGGGTCCCAGATACGCAGTATTTT.

Comments on this clone: Other DNA sequences in this sample translate to the same CDR3. The chain couples TRBV28 to TRBJ2-7, with 7 positions matching TRBD2. The CDR3 is 12 amino acids. Looked up from germline, CDR1 is MDHEN and CDR2 is SYDVKM. V dropped 7 bases and J dropped 2; count of bases not matched to a gene: 2. CDR3 nucleotide sequence: TGTGCCAGCACCCGGGGGGCCTACGAGCAGTACTTC. This sequence encodes CASTRGAYEQYF.

V and J are TRBV5-1 and TRBJ2-5; 9 bases line up with TRBD2. This CDR3 comprises 17 residues. V shed 1 base, J shed 2 bases, and the junction held 9 bases outside the gene matches. Germline V CDR1 and CDR2: SGHRS, YFSETQ. The CDR3 sequence: CASSLRPSGINQETQYF. DNA for the CDR3: TGCGCCAGCAGCTTGAGGCCTAGCGGGATTAATCAAGAGACCCAGTACTTC.

This chain links TRBV6-5 with TRBJ1-3, with a weak D call TRBD1 (5 bases). With 5 bases removed from V and 3 bases from J, the gap between germline ends came to 11 bases. Looked up from germline, CDR1 is MNHEY and CDR2 is SVGAGI. The CDR3 contains 14 residues. The CDR3: CASSPARDGNTIYF. As DNA, the CDR3 is TGTGCCAGCAGTCCCGCCAGGGATGGAAACACCATATATTTT.

This chain joins TRBV7-2 and TRBJ2-1, with 7 bases matching TRBD2. V gave up 5 bases and J gave up 5 bases; unmatched junction bases: 3. The CDR3 totals 13 residues. In germline, CDR1 is SGHTA, CDR2 FQGNSA. CDR3 residues: CASSPSGNNEQFF. CDR3 nucleotides: TGTGCCAGCAGCCCGAGCGGGAACAATGAGCAGTTCTTC.

The chain links TRBV9 to TRBJ2-1; 13 nucleotides align to TRBD2. The CDR3 has 16 residues. Germline assignment: CDR1 SGDLS and CDR2 YYNGEE. J gave up 7 bases and V 0 bases, and 4 bases lay outside the gene matches. CDR3: CASSVVGLAGINEQFF. DNA for the CDR3: TGTGCCAGCAGCGTAGTGGGACTAGCGGGGATTAATGAGCAGTTCTTC.

This chain connects TRBV27 to TRBJ2-3; D remains ambiguous. V dropped 4 bases and J dropped 8 bases, with 19 bases sitting between them. Germline CDR1 reads MNHEY; CDR2 reads SMNVEV (reference sequence). The CDR3 has 15 amino acids. The CDR3 protein is CASSSLGYRLGTQYF. CDR3 coding DNA: TGTGCCAGCAGTTCCCTAGGTTATCGGTTGGGTACGCAGTATTTT.

The rearrangement joins TRBV30 to TRBJ2-5, with D possibly TRBD1 on 6 matching bases. The CDR3 consists of 13 residues. Germline CDR1 and CDR2: GTSNPN and SVGIG (reference sequence). Trimming pared 0 bases from V and 4 bases from J, leaving 9 bases between. CDR3 DNA sequence: TGTGCCTGGAGTGTAGGCAGGGGAGAGACCCAGTACTTC. Its protein product is CAWSVGRGETQYF.